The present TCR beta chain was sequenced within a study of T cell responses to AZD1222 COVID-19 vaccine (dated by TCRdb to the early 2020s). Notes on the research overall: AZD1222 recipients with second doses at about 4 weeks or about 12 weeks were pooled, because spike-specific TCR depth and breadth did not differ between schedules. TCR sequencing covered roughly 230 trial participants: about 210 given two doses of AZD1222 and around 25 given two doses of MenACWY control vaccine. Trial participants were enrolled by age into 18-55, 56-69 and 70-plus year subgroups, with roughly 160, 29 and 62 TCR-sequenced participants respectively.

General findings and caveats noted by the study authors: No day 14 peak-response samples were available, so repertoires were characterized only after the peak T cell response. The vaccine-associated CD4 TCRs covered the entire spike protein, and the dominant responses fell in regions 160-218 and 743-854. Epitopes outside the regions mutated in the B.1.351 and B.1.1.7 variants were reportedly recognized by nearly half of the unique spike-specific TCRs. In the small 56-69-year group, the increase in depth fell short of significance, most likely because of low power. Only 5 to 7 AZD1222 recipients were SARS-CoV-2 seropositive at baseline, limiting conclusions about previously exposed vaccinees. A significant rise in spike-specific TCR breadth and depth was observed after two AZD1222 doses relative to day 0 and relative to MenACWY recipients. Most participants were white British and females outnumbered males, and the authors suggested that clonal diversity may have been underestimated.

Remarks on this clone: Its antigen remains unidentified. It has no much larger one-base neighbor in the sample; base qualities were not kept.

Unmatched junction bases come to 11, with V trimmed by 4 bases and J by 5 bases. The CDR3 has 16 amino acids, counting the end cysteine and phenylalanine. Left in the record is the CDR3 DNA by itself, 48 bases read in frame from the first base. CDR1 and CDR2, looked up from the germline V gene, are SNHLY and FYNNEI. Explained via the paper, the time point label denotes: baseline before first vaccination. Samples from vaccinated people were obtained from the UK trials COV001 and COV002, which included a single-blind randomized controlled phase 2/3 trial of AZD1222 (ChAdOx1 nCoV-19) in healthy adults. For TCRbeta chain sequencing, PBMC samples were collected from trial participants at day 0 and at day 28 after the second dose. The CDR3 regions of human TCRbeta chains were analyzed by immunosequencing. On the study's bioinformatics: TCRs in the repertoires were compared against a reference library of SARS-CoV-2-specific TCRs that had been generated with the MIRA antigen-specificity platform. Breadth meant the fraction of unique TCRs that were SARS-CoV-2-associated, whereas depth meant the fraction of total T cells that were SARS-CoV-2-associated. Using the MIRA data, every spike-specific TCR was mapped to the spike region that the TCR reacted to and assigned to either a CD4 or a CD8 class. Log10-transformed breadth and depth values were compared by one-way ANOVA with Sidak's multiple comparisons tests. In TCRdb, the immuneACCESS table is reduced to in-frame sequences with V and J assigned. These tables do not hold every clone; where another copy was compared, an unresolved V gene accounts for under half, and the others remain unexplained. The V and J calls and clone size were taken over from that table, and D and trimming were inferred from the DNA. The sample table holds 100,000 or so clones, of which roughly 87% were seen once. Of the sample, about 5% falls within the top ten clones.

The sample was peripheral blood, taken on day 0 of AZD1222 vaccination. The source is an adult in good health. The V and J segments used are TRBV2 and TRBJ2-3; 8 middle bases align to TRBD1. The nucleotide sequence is TGTGCCAGCAGTGTTTCCCCAGGGGGCGCGGTAGATACGCAGTATTTT. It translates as CASSVSPGGAVDTQYF.